The 2 T cell receptor beta chains presented below share a single source sample, sequenced in a study of tumor and adjacent non-tumor tissue in lung cancer. Three rounds of nested PCR, following a modified ARM-PCR protocol, produced the TCRbeta library. MiXCR was run by TCRdb on the multiplex PCR reads, yielding one entry per CDR3 protein. This sample has over 60,000 distinct CDR3 sequences, with roughly 76% found just once. RNA was extracted from bulk tissue without any cell sorting. Sample: lung tumor tissue. The origin of the receptors is a woman between 45 and 60 years old with non-small cell lung cancer.

This clonotype turned up a few times. This may be a read error, as it is one base from a much larger clone. No conserved phenylalanine or tryptophan ends this CDR3, so it is likely a read error. This rearrangement joins TRBV14 to TRBJ2-2, with 12 nucleotides matching TRBD2. This CDR3 comprises 16 residues. V trimming: 3 bases; J trimming: 4 bases; junction bases outside the gene matches: 3. Germline V gene data show CDR1 as SGHDN and CDR2 as FVKESK. The CDR3 loop reads CASSHTSGRITGELFL. CDR3 bases: TGTGCCAGCAGCCATACTAGCGGGAGGATCACCGGGGAGCTGTTTTTA.

The chain combines TRBV12-3 or TRBV12-4 with TRBJ1-5, with D perhaps given as TRBD1 or TRBD2 (5 bases each). The DNA matches TRBJ2-3 better at its end, which makes the J call doubtful. The CDR3 loop spans 14 amino acids. The CDR3 spells CASSQRDVNQSQYF. The DNA for the CDR3 is TGTGCCAGCAGTCAACGGGACGTCAATCAGTCCCAGTATTTT.